This entry features one TCR beta chain sequence. Its antigen is still unknown. These data originate in a study of OX40 agonist ivuxolimab in advanced cancers. Study-level background: The dose of intravenous ivuxolimab that patients received every 2 weeks ranged from 0.01 to 10 mg/kg. Eligibility admitted prior anti-PD-1, anti-PD-L1 or anti-CTLA-4 therapy; roughly 40% had some. Points from the study as a whole: The average count of expanded clones was higher among CD8+ T cells than among CD4+.

Method: immunoSEQ multiplex PCR; TCRdb's copy keeps in-frame clones and lacks some. The table includes tens of thousands of clones, roughly nine tenths detected once. The sample was CD4+ or CD8+ T cells sorted from blood, taken in a trial of the OX40 agonist ivuxolimab. This TCR was recovered from an adult with an advanced solid tumor such as melanoma, head and neck, liver or kidney cancer.

The DNA of the CDR3 is TGTGCCAGCAGCCCTCAAGAGACCCAGTACTTC. This translates into CASSPQETQYF. This chain joins TRBV28 and TRBJ2-5; unclear D gene. The V gene's germline CDR1 is MDHEN and CDR2 SYDVKM. The V and J ends lost 6 bases and 2 bases respectively, with 4 bases between them. CDR3 length: 11 amino acids.